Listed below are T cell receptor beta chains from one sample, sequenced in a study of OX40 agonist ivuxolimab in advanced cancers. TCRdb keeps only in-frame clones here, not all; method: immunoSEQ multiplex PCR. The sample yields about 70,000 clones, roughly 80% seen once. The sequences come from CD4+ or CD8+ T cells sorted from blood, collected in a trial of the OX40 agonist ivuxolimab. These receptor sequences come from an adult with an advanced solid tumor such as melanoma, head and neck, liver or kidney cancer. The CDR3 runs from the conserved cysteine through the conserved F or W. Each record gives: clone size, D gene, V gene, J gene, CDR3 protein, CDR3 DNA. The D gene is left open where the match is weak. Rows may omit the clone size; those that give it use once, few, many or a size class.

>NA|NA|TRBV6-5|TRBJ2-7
CASSSPGKGYEQYF
TGTGCCAGCAGTTCGCCGGGGAAGGGATACGAGCAGTACTTC
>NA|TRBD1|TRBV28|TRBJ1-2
CASSLPPSGTDYGYTF
TGTGCCAGCAGTCTACCCCCATCCGGGACAGACTATGGCTACACCTTC
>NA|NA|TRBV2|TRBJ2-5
CASRLQETQYF
TGTGCCAGCAGGCTACAAGAGACCCAGTACTTC
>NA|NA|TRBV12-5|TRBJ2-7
CASGHRPASYEQYF
TGTGCTAGTGGTCACAGACCAGCTTCCTACGAGCAGTACTTC
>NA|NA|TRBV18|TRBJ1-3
CASSPLSKGPGNTIYF
TGTGCCAGCTCACCCCTTTCGAAGGGACCCGGAAACACCATATATTTT
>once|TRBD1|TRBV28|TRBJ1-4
CAIQGGNEKLFF
TGTGCCATCCAGGGGGGGAATGAAAAACTGTTTTTT
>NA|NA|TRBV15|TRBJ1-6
CATSHGAGTLHF
TGTGCCACCAGCCACGGTGCGGGCACCCTCCACTTT
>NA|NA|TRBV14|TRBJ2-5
CASSPAGPTAQYF
TGTGCCAGCAGCCCCGCAGGACCCACGGCCCAGTACTTC
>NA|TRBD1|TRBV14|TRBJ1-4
CASSPGEGASNEKLFF
TGTGCCAGCAGCCCAGGGGAGGGGGCCTCTAATGAAAAACTGTTTTTT
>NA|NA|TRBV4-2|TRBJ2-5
CASSQGGRGQETQYF
TGTGCCAGCAGCCAAGGTGGGCGGGGCCAAGAGACCCAGTACTTC
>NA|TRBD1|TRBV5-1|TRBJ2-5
CASSAGQGMRETQYF
TGCGCCAGCAGCGCCGGACAGGGCATGAGGGAGACCCAGTACTTC
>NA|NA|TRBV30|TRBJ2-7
CACSAGTYEQYF
TGTGCCTGCTCGGCAGGGACCTACGAGCAGTACTTC
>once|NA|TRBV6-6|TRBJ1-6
CASTPGSDNSPLHF
TGTGCCAGCACCCCGGGCTCCGATAATTCACCCCTCCACTTT
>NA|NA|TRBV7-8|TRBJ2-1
CASSIASVRNEQFF
TGTGCCAGCAGCATCGCTAGCGTAAGGAATGAGCAGTTCTTC
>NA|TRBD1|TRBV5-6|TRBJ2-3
CASSRTGKGDTQYF
TGTGCCAGCAGCCGGACAGGGAAGGGGGATACGCAGTATTTT
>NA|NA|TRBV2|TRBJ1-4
CASSEWGTEKLFF
TGTGCCAGCAGTGAATGGGGAACTGAAAAACTGTTTTTT
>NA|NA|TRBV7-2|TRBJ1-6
CASSFSRDSYNSPLHF
TGTGCCAGCAGCTTTAGCAGGGACTCCTATAATTCACCCCTCCACTTT
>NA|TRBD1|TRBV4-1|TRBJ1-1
CASRTGTGVRLNTEAFF
TGCGCCAGCCGGACCGGGACAGGGGTGAGACTGAACACTGAAGCTTTCTTT
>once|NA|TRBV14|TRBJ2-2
CASSRGGGPAGELFF
TGTGCCAGCAGCCGTGGAGGGGGCCCGGCCGGGGAGCTGTTTTTT
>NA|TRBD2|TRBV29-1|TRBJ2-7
CSVGGLAGTYEQYF
TGCAGCGTTGGGGGACTAGCGGGGACCTACGAGCAGTACTTC
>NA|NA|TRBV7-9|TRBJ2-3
CASLAGGSTDTQYF
TGTGCCAGCCTTGCAGGGGGGTCGACAGATACGCAGTATTTT
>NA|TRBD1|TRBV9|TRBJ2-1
CASSVGQGAYNEQFF
TGTGCCAGCAGCGTAGGACAGGGGGCCTACAATGAGCAGTTCTTC
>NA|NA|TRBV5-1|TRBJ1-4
CASQRSLDEKLFF
TGCGCCAGCCAACGATCTCTGGATGAAAAACTGTTTTTT
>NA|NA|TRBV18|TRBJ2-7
CASSPGGYEQYF
TGTGCCAGCTCACCGGGGGGCTACGAGCAGTACTTC
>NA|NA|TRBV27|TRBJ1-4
CASSLTGGRSANEKLFF
TGTGCCAGCAGTCTAACGGGCGGACGTTCGGCTAATGAAAAACTGTTTTTT
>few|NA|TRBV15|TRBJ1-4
CATSRDNPWRQQNEKLFF
TGTGCCACCAGCAGAGATAACCCCTGGAGGCAGCAGAATGAAAAACTGTTTTTT
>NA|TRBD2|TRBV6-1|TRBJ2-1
CASRLGPGGNEQFF
TGTGCCAGCAGGCTTGGACCGGGGGGCAATGAGCAGTTCTTC
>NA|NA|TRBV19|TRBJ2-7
CASSREAGNYEQYF
TGTGCCAGTAGTAGAGAAGCAGGTAACTACGAGCAGTACTTC
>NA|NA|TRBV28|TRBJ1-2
CAIPQGPNYGYTF
TGTGCCATACCGCAAGGACCCAACTATGGCTACACCTTC
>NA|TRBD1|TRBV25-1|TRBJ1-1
CASRQGALTEAFF
TGTGCCAGCAGACAGGGGGCTCTGACTGAAGCTTTCTTT
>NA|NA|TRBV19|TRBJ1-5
CASIGKFNQLQPQHF
TGTGCCAGTATCGGCAAGTTTAATCAGCTTCAGCCCCAGCATTTT
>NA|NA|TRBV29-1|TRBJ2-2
CSTSTTGPRGTGELFF
TGCAGCACATCGACCACGGGACCCCGGGGCACCGGGGAGCTGTTTTTT
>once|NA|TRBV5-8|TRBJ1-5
CASSLEQGNQPQHF
TGTGCCAGCAGCTTGGAACAGGGCAATCAGCCCCAGCATTTT
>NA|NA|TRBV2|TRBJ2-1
CAIGRDSYNEQFF
TGTGCTATAGGACGGGACTCCTACAATGAGCAGTTCTTC
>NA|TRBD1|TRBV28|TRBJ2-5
CASSTGDREGYF
TGTGCCAGCAGTACCGGCGACAGGGAAGGGTACTTC
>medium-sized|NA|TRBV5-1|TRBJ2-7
CASSLIGTYEQYF
TGCGCCAGCAGCTTGATCGGAACCTACGAGCAGTACTTC
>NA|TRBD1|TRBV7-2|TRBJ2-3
CASSIDRTGVNRQYF
TGTGCCAGCAGCATCGACCGGACAGGGGTGAATAGGCAGTATTTT
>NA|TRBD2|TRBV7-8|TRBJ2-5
CASSSSGTRSKTQYF
TGTGCCAGCAGCTCCTCCGGGACTAGATCCAAGACCCAGTACTTC
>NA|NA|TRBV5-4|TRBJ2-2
CASRRDIPDTGELFF
TGTGCCAGCAGACGGGACATCCCAGACACCGGGGAGCTGTTTTTT
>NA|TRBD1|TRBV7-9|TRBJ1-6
CASKTGTDHSPLHF
TGTGCCAGCAAGACCGGGACAGACCATTCACCCCTCCACTTT
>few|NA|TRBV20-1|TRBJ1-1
CSARDLTEAFF
TGCAGTGCTAGAGATCTCACTGAAGCTTTCTTT
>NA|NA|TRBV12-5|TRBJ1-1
CASGLAGGTEAFF
TGTGCTAGTGGTTTGGCCGGAGGCACTGAAGCTTTCTTT
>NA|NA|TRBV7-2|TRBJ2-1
CASSLQGGKEQFF
TGTGCCAGCAGCTTACAGGGAGGTAAGGAGCAGTTCTTC
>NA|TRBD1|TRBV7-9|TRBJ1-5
CASSTGSRTGGNQPQHF
TGTGCCAGCAGCACCGGGTCCCGGACAGGGGGCAATCAGCCCCAGCATTTT
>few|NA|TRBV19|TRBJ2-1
CASGNNEQFF
TGTGCCAGTGGGAACAATGAGCAGTTCTTC
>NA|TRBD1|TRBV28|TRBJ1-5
CATNPIPRGRDQPQHF
TGTGCCACCAATCCCATCCCCAGGGGGCGAGATCAGCCCCAGCATTTT
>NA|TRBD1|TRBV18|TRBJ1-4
CASSDRGANEKLFF
TGTGCCAGCTCAGACAGGGGTGCGAATGAAAAACTGTTTTTT
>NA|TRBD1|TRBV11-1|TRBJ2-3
CASSLGEGTGVTDTQYF
TGTGCCAGCAGCTTAGGCGAGGGGACAGGGGTCACAGATACGCAGTATTTT
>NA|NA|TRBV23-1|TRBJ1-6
CASSPQRGVGDRDSPLHF
TGCGCCAGCAGTCCCCAACGAGGTGTGGGGGATAGGGATTCACCCCTCCACTTT
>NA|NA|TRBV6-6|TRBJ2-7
CASSYSDEQYF
TGTGCCAGCAGTTACTCTGACGAGCAGTACTTC
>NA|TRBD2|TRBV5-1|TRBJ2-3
CASSPILAGGLTDTQYF
TGCGCCAGCAGCCCCATACTAGCGGGGGGGCTTACAGATACGCAGTATTTT
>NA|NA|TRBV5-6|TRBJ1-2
CASSVLRGELDTLNYGYTF
TGTGCCAGCAGCGTTTTAAGGGGGGAATTGGACACGTTAAACTATGGCTACACCTTC
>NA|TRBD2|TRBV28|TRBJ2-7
CASSLTRSSGGVYEQYF
TGTGCCAGCAGTTTGACTAGGTCGAGCGGGGGGGTTTACGAGCAGTACTTC
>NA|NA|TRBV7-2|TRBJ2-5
CASSLETQYF
TGTGCCAGCAGCCTAGAGACCCAGTACTTC
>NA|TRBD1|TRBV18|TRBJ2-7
CASSGLPTGGGEQYF
TGTGCCAGCTCGGGACTTCCGACAGGGGGAGGTGAGCAGTACTTC
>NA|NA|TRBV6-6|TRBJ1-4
CASKDGAKLFF
TGTGCCAGCAAGGACGGCGCAAAACTGTTTTTT
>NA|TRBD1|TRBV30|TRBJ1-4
CAWSPGTGGEKLFF
TGTGCCTGGAGTCCCGGGACAGGGGGAGAAAAACTGTTTTTT
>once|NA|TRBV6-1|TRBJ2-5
CASTRTVSTETQYF
TGTGCCAGCACCAGGACAGTCTCAACCGAGACCCAGTACTTC
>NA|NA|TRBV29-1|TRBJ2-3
CSVGRTGGEADTQYF
TGCAGCGTTGGCCGGACTGGCGGGGAGGCGGATACGCAGTATTTT